Listed below are T cell receptor beta chains from one sample, sequenced in a study of cytomegalovirus exposure and HLA in healthy donors. Only in-frame clones appear in the TCRdb table, and some are missing; sequencing was by immunoSEQ multiplex PCR. The sample has around 99,000 clones, 60% to 70% seen once. What was sequenced was PBMCs. Receptors were obtained from a woman aged 30 to 39 in good health and CMV-seronegative. Both conserved end residues are part of each CDR3. Each record gives: V gene, J gene, D gene, clone size, CDR3 DNA, CDR3 protein. The D gene is left open where the match is weak. Not all rows give a size; the values are once, few, many and, for expanded clones, a class.

v_call: TRBV9
j_call: TRBJ2-3
d_call: TRBD2
clone_size: .
cdr3_nt: TGTGCCAGCAGCGTAGCCACTAGCGGGAGCACAGATACGCAGTATTTT
cdr3_aa: CASSVATSGSTDTQYF

v_call: TRBV6-5
j_call: TRBJ2-1
d_call: TRBD1
clone_size: few
cdr3_nt: TGTGCCAGCAGTTACCGGACAGGGGTTGGGGAGCAGTTCTTC
cdr3_aa: CASSYRTGVGEQFF

v_call: TRBV6-6
j_call: TRBJ2-1
d_call: .
clone_size: .
cdr3_nt: TGTGCCAGCAGTTACAGGCTAGGGGTGGAAAATGAGCAGTTCTTC
cdr3_aa: CASSYRLGVENEQFF

v_call: TRBV5-1
j_call: TRBJ1-1
d_call: TRBD1
clone_size: .
cdr3_nt: TGCGCCAGCAGCTTAAGAGGACAGGGGAACACTGAAGCTTTCTTT
cdr3_aa: CASSLRGQGNTEAFF

v_call: TRBV5-6
j_call: TRBJ2-7
d_call: TRBD2
clone_size: few
cdr3_nt: TGTGCCAGCAGTAAATCTAGCGGGGGCCGCTACGAGCAGTACTTC
cdr3_aa: CASSKSSGGRYEQYF

v_call: TRBV28
j_call: TRBJ2-7
d_call: TRBD1
clone_size: .
cdr3_nt: TGTGCCAGCACCCTACAGGGGGGCCACTACGAGCAGTACTTC
cdr3_aa: CASTLQGGHYEQYF

v_call: TRBV2
j_call: TRBJ2-5
d_call: TRBD1
clone_size: .
cdr3_nt: TGTGCCAGCAGTCGGGACAGACAAGAGACCCAGTACTTC
cdr3_aa: CASSRDRQETQYF

v_call: TRBV19
j_call: TRBJ2-7
d_call: .
clone_size: .
cdr3_nt: TGTGCCAGTAGGGATGGGGCCACCGCTGACGAGCAGTACTTC
cdr3_aa: CASRDGATADEQYF

v_call: TRBV25-1
j_call: TRBJ2-7
d_call: .
clone_size: few
cdr3_nt: TGTGCCAGCAGTGAACCCAGGTTTCCCTACGAGCAGTACTTC
cdr3_aa: CASSEPRFPYEQYF

v_call: TRBV7-2
j_call: TRBJ2-1
d_call: .
clone_size: few
cdr3_nt: TGTGCCAGCAGCTCACCCTTCGGGAGTGAGCAGTTCTTC
cdr3_aa: CASSSPFGSEQFF

v_call: TRBV6-6
j_call: TRBJ2-3
d_call: TRBD2
clone_size: .
cdr3_nt: TGTGCCAGCAGTGGTAGCGGGACCACAGATACGCAGTATTTT
cdr3_aa: CASSGSGTTDTQYF

v_call: TRBV7-2
j_call: TRBJ2-3
d_call: .
clone_size: .
cdr3_nt: TGTGCCAGCAGCTTAGGGCGGGGACCAGATACGCAGTATTTT
cdr3_aa: CASSLGRGPDTQYF

v_call: TRBV19
j_call: TRBJ1-1
d_call: .
clone_size: .
cdr3_nt: TGTGCCAGTAGTCCGGCCCCCGGAGGGGCCCTCGAAGCTTTCTTT
cdr3_aa: CASSPAPGGALEAFF

v_call: TRBV27
j_call: TRBJ2-1
d_call: TRBD1
clone_size: few
cdr3_nt: TGTGCCAGCAGTTTTGGCAGGGGGACCTACAATGAGCAGTTCTTC
cdr3_aa: CASSFGRGTYNEQFF

v_call: TRBV28
j_call: TRBJ1-2
d_call: .
clone_size: .
cdr3_nt: TGTGCCAGCAGTCCCCCGGGGGGAATGAACTATGGCTACACCTTC
cdr3_aa: CASSPPGGMNYGYTF

v_call: TRBV5-6
j_call: TRBJ2-1
d_call: TRBD2
clone_size: few
cdr3_nt: TGTGCCAGCAGCCCCTGGACTAGAATGTTGCATGAGCAGTTCTTC
cdr3_aa: CASSPWTRMLHEQFF

v_call: TRBV30
j_call: TRBJ2-3
d_call: TRBD2
clone_size: .
cdr3_nt: TGTGCCTGGAGTGGTGCTAGCGGGGGGGTGGGCACAGATACGCAGTATTTT
cdr3_aa: CAWSGASGGVGTDTQYF

v_call: TRBV2
j_call: TRBJ1-4
d_call: TRBD1
clone_size: .
cdr3_nt: TGTGCCAGCAAAAACGACGGGACAGGAGGTCGAGAAAAACTGTTTTTT
cdr3_aa: CASKNDGTGGREKLFF

v_call: TRBV6-5
j_call: TRBJ2-1
d_call: .
clone_size: once
cdr3_nt: TGTGCCAGCAGTACCCGCGGGTCCTACAATGAGCAGTTCTTC
cdr3_aa: CASSTRGSYNEQFF

v_call: TRBV7-2
j_call: TRBJ2-5
d_call: .
clone_size: .
cdr3_nt: TGTGCCAGCAGCTTAACAGGGTTGCAAGAGACCCAGTACTTC
cdr3_aa: CASSLTGLQETQYF

v_call: TRBV4-3
j_call: TRBJ2-7
d_call: TRBD1
clone_size: once
cdr3_nt: TGCGCCAGCAGCCAAGAGGGCAGGGGGCACGAGCAGTACTTC
cdr3_aa: CASSQEGRGHEQYF

v_call: TRBV19
j_call: TRBJ1-3
d_call: .
clone_size: .
cdr3_nt: TGTGCCAGTAGGTTGGCAGGGACTGGAAACACCATATATTTT
cdr3_aa: CASRLAGTGNTIYF

v_call: TRBV5-1
j_call: TRBJ2-5
d_call: TRBD1
clone_size: .
cdr3_nt: TGCGCCAGCAGACCTTTGGGACAGCAAGAGACCCAGTACTTC
cdr3_aa: CASRPLGQQETQYF

v_call: TRBV7-2
j_call: TRBJ2-7
d_call: .
clone_size: .
cdr3_nt: TGTGCCAGCAGCTTAGCGTCAACCGACAGGTCCTACGAGCAGTACTTC
cdr3_aa: CASSLASTDRSYEQYF

v_call: TRBV27
j_call: TRBJ2-1
d_call: TRBD2
clone_size: once
cdr3_nt: TGTGCCACCCTTGGGGGACTAGAGAATGAGCAGTTCTTC
cdr3_aa: CATLGGLENEQFF

v_call: TRBV25-1
j_call: TRBJ1-6
d_call: .
clone_size: .
cdr3_nt: TGTGCCAGCATAGGCGAGACTTATAATTCACCCCTCCACTTT
cdr3_aa: CASIGETYNSPLHF

v_call: TRBV27
j_call: TRBJ2-3
d_call: .
clone_size: .
cdr3_nt: TGTGCCAGCAGGGCACAGGGTGTAGATACGCAGTATTTT
cdr3_aa: CASRAQGVDTQYF

v_call: TRBV5-1
j_call: TRBJ1-2
d_call: TRBD1
clone_size: .
cdr3_nt: TGCGCCAACGGAACTACAGGGGGCGAAGGAGGCTACACCTTC
cdr3_aa: CANGTTGGEGGYTF

v_call: TRBV6-6
j_call: TRBJ2-7
d_call: TRBD1
clone_size: .
cdr3_nt: TGTGCCAGCAATCGGGACAGAAGCTCCTACGAGCAGTACTTC
cdr3_aa: CASNRDRSSYEQYF

v_call: TRBV18
j_call: TRBJ1-1
d_call: .
clone_size: .
cdr3_nt: TGTGCCAGCTCACCACCGTTGGCCCCATGGAGGACTGAAGCTTTCTTT
cdr3_aa: CASSPPLAPWRTEAFF

v_call: TRBV10-3
j_call: TRBJ1-1
d_call: .
clone_size: .
cdr3_nt: TGTGCCGTGGGGGTTGGGGGGACTGAAGCTTTCTTT
cdr3_aa: CAVGVGGTEAFF

v_call: TRBV29-1
j_call: TRBJ2-2
d_call: .
clone_size: .
cdr3_nt: TGCAGCGTCGCCAGACAGGTGAACACCGGGGAGCTGTTTTTT
cdr3_aa: CSVARQVNTGELFF

v_call: TRBV9
j_call: TRBJ1-1
d_call: .
clone_size: few
cdr3_nt: TGTGCCAGCACGTCAGGGGCGAACACTGAAGCTTTCTTT
cdr3_aa: CASTSGANTEAFF

v_call: TRBV4-2
j_call: TRBJ2-7
d_call: .
clone_size: few
cdr3_nt: TGTGCCAGCAGCCCCTTTGAGTACTCCTACGAGCAGTACTTC
cdr3_aa: CASSPFEYSYEQYF

v_call: TRBV19
j_call: TRBJ1-2
d_call: .
clone_size: .
cdr3_nt: TGTGCCAGTAGTAGGGGGCAGGGAAATGGCTACACCTTC
cdr3_aa: CASSRGQGNGYTF

v_call: TRBV5-1
j_call: TRBJ1-1
d_call: .
clone_size: .
cdr3_nt: TGCGCCAGCAGCTTGGTTGGGGGGAGGGTGAACACTGAAGCTTTCTTT
cdr3_aa: CASSLVGGRVNTEAFF

v_call: TRBV29-1
j_call: TRBJ2-7
d_call: TRBD1
clone_size: .
cdr3_nt: TGCAGCGTTTTTGGGACAGAGTACGAGCAGTACTTC
cdr3_aa: CSVFGTEYEQYF

v_call: TRBV6-6
j_call: TRBJ1-5
d_call: .
clone_size: .
cdr3_nt: TGTGCCAGCAGCCGAGGGGAGGGCAATCAGCCCCAGCATTTT
cdr3_aa: CASSRGEGNQPQHF

v_call: TRBV27
j_call: TRBJ1-2
d_call: .
clone_size: .
cdr3_nt: TGTGCCAGCAGTTTAGGAGGCAACTATGGCTACACCTTC
cdr3_aa: CASSLGGNYGYTF

v_call: TRBV4-3
j_call: TRBJ2-7
d_call: .
clone_size: .
cdr3_nt: TGCGCCAGCAGCCAAGATAAGGACTATCATTACGAGCAGTACTTC
cdr3_aa: CASSQDKDYHYEQYF

v_call: TRBV18
j_call: TRBJ2-7
d_call: TRBD1
clone_size: .
cdr3_nt: TGTGCCAGCTCACCAAGGTCCAAGGGGACAGGGGCGGGAGAGCAGTACTTC
cdr3_aa: CASSPRSKGTGAGEQYF

v_call: TRBV7-6
j_call: TRBJ2-7
d_call: .
clone_size: .
cdr3_nt: TGTGCCAGCAGCCCCCTCTTGAGCTCCTACGAGCAGTACTTC
cdr3_aa: CASSPLLSSYEQYF

v_call: TRBV4-3
j_call: TRBJ1-2
d_call: .
clone_size: .
cdr3_nt: TGCGCCAGCAGCCAAGGAACCCCTCAACGGAGGGCTCCTAACTATGGCTACACCTTC
cdr3_aa: CASSQGTPQRRAPNYGYTF

v_call: TRBV6-5
j_call: TRBJ2-1
d_call: .
clone_size: .
cdr3_nt: TGTGCCAGCAGTTACAGACGGACAGTCTACAATGAGCAGTTCTTC
cdr3_aa: CASSYRRTVYNEQFF

v_call: TRBV4-1
j_call: TRBJ2-5
d_call: .
clone_size: .
cdr3_nt: TGCGCCAGCAGCCAAGCCGAGGGGAGGGAGACCCAGTACTTC
cdr3_aa: CASSQAEGRETQYF

v_call: TRBV6-5
j_call: TRBJ2-7
d_call: .
clone_size: .
cdr3_nt: TGTGCCAGCAGCCCCAGGGGGGTGATCCTGGACGAGCAGTACTTC
cdr3_aa: CASSPRGVILDEQYF

v_call: TRBV27
j_call: TRBJ2-5
d_call: .
clone_size: .
cdr3_nt: TGTGCCAGCAGTTTATCCCAAGGCGAGGGGACCCAGTACTTC
cdr3_aa: CASSLSQGEGTQYF